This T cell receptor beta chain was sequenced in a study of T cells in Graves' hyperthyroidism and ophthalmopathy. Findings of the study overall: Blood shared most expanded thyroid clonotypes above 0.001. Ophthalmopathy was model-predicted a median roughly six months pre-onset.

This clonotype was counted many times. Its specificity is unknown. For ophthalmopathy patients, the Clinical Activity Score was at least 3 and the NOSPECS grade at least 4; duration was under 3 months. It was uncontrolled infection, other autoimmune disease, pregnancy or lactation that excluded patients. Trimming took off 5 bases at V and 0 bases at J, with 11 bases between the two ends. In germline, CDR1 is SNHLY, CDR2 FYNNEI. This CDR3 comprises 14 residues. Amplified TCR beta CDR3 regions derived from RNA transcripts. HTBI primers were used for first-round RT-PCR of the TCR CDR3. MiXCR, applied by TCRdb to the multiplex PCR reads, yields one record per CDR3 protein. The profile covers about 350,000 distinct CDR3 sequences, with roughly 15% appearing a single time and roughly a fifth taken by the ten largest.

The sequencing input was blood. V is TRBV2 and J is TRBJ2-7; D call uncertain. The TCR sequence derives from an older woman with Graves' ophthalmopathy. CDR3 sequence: CASSKRLSSYEQYF. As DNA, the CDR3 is TGTGCCAGCAGTAAGAGGTTGAGCTCCTACGAGCAGTACTTC.